The clone carrying this TCR beta chain was seen a single time. Trimming stripped 4 bases from V and 2 bases from J, with 13 bases between. Germline loops: CDR1 MDHEN, CDR2 SYDVKM. CDR3 length: 15 residues. The data belong to a study of blood T cell repertoires in COVID-19. The assay was immunoSEQ multiplex PCR, and TCRdb's table has in-frame clones only and misses some. This sample has 120,000 to 150,000 clones, with approximately 84% found just once. The chain combines TRBV28 with TRBJ2-3, with a tentative D call TRBD2 (5 bases). The sample was PBMCs or T cells enriched from blood (not recorded which). The sequence was obtained from a woman between 18 and 29 years old who had been exposed to COVID-19. DNA of the CDR3: TGTGCCAGCAGTTCCCAGCGGAGCCCCACAGATACGCAGTATTTT. This encodes CASSSQRSPTDTQYF.